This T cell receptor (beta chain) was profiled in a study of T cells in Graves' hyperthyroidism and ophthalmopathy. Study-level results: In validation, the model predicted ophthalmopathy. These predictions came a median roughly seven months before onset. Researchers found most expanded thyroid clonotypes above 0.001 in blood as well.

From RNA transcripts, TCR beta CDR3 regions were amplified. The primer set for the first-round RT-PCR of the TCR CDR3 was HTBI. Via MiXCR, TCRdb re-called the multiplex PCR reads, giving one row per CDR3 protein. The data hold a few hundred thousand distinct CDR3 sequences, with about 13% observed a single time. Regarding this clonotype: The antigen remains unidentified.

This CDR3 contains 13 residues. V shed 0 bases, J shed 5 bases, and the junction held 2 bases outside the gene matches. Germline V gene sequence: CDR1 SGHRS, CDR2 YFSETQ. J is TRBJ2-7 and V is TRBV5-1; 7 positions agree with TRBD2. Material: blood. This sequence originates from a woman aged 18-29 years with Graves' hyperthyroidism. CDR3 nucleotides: TGCGCCAGCAGCTTGGCCGGGGGGAACGAGCAGTACTTC. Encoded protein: CASSLAGGNEQYF.